The clone carrying this T cell receptor (beta chain) was observed a handful of times. Its target is not known. Total RNA, at least 5.5 micrograms per sample, came from PBMCs. These data belong to a study of blood T cells in healthy people across ages. Study-level findings and limits: Strong correlation linked observed beta diversity and percent naive T cells.

CDR1 and CDR2 from the germline V gene are SGHRS and YFSETQ. The germline V and J ends were trimmed by 5 bases and 2 bases, with 13 bases remaining between them. This CDR3 has 14 amino acids. With a J-beta primer mix and a sample-barcoded 5' primer, a second PCR ran about 7 to 12 cycles. TCRdb used MiXCR to reprocess the 5' RACE reads, holding one entry per CDR3 protein. Of over a million distinct CDR3 sequences in the sample, approximately 43% were seen once. This chain joins TRBV5-1 and TRBJ1-1, with D possibly being TRBD1 (6 bases). The sample comprised blood. The sequence came from a woman between 18 and 29 years old in good health. The CDR3 protein is CASRGDTPNTEAFF. As DNA, the CDR3 is TGCGCCAGCAGAGGGGACACCCCAAACACTGAAGCTTTCTTT.